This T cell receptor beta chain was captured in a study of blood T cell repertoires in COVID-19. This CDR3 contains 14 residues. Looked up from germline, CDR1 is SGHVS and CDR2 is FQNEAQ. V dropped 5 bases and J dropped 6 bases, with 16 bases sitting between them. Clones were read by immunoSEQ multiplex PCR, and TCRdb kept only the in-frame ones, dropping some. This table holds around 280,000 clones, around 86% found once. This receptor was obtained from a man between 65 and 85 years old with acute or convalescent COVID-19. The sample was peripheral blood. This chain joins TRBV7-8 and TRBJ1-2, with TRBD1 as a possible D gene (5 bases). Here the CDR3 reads CASSPGTGLHGYTF. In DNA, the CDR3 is TGTGCCAGCAGCCCCGGAACAGGTTTACATGGCTACACCTTC. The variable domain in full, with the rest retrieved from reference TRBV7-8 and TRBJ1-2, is GAGVSQSPRYKVAKRGQDVALRCDPISGHVSLFWYQQALGQGPEFLTYFQNEAQLDKSGLPSDRFFAERPEGSVSTLKIQRTQQEDSAVYLCASSPGTGLHGYTFGSGTRLTVV.